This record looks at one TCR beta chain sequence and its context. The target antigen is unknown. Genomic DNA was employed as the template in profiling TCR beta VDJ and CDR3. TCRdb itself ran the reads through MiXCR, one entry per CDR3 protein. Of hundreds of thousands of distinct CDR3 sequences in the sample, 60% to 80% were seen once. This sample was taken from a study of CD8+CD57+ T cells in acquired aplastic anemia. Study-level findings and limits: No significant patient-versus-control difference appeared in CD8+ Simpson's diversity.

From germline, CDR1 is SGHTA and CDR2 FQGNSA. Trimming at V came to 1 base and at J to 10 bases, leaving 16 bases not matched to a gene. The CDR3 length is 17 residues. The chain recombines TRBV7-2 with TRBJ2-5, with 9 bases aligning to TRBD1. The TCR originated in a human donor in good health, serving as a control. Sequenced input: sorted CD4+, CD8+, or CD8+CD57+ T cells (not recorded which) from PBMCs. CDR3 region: CASSLDRDRAYEQYQYF. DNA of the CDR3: TGTGCCAGCAGCTTAGACCGGGACAGGGCCTACGAGCAGTACCAGTACTTC.